The TCR beta chain under discussion was sequenced for a study of T cell repertoires in cytomegalovirus infection. Across the whole study: CMV epitopes that were recently identified and HLA-C-restricted were used alongside well-studied HLA-B-restricted ones.

Trimming removed 5 bases from V and 4 bases from J, with 11 bases in between. The CDR3 loop spans 13 amino acids. This clonotype was observed a handful of times. The antigen remains unidentified. General study results and limits: Dominating the ex vivo response were HLA-C-restricted CMV-specific TCR beta clonotypes. The cumulative frequency of public TCR beta families identified carriers of CMV plus the relevant HLA.

TCRdb re-analysed the reads in MiXCR, keeping a single row per CDR3 protein. This sample has approximately 910,000 distinct CDR3 sequences, with roughly 31% found just once. The receptor comes from a human donor in good health (CMV status not recorded). Some clones in this sample may be carry-over from other donors' samples. The sequences come from cultured CD8+ T cells from PBMCs, collected from culture after CMV antigen stimulation. V is TRBV12-3 or TRBV12-4 and J is TRBJ1-2; D is uncertain. The CDR3 DNA is TGTGCCAGCAGTCTCCCGGAGGGCTATGGCTACACCTTC. This gives the protein CASSLPEGYGYTF.